This TCR beta chain was sequenced for a study of cytomegalovirus exposure and HLA in healthy donors. The wider study: Early on, a data release was issued that held 80 million or so unique TCRs from HLA-typed donors.

The PCR was carried out with 60 Vbeta primers and 13 Jbeta primers. Assay: immunoSEQ multiplex PCR; the TCRdb copy retains only in-frame clones and omits some. This table holds approximately 120,000 clones, approximately 77% found once. This clone was seen more than once but under ten times. The germline V gene encodes CDR1 MNHEY and CDR2 SVGAGI. There are 14 residues in the CDR3. Deletions cut 4 bases from V and 8 bases from J, with 17 bases between. The origin of this receptor is a young man in good health and CMV-seronegative. Sequencing input: PBMCs. The chain recombines TRBV6-5 with TRBJ1-2; D is perhaps TRBD1 (5 bases). In nucleotides, the CDR3 is TGTGCCAGCAGTTCCTTTCAGGGTGTGGAGGGCTACACCTTC. Protein product: CASSSFQGVEGYTF.